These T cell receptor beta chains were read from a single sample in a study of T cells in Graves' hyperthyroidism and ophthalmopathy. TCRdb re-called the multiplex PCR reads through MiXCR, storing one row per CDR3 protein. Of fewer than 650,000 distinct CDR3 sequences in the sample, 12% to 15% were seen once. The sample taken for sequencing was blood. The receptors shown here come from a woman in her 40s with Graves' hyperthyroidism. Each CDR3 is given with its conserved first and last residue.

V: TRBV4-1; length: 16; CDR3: CASSQVVGLHTGELFF
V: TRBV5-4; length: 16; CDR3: CASTVGRELSTDTQYF
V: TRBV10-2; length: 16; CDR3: CASSVLPLESGNTIYF
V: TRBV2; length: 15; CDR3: CASSEALNGGYEQYF
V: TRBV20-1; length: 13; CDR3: CSAATGVTGELFF
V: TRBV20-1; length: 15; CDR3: CSALLLAENTGELFF
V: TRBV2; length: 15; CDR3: CASNPGQGKNQPQHF
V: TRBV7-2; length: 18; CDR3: CASSQDRGLAGTSYEQYF
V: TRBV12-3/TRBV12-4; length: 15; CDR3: CASSWTSGKGDTQYF
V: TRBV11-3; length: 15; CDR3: CASSLGQADTGELFF
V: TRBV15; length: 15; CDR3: CATSREDRDSYEQYF
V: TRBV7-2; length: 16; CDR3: CASSQPDSGSLDEQFF
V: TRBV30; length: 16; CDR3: CAWSGGLAGGTDTQYF
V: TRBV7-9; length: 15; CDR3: CASSLDSSLDHEQYF